Sequencing of this T cell receptor beta chain was carried out in a study of blood T cell repertoires in COVID-19. Study background: Sample material is recorded as cDNA or gDNA derived from T cells, B-cell-depleted T cells, or PBMCs.

As processed by the authors: Amplification of reference gene primers provided the estimated nucleated cell counts. Sequencing used immunoSEQ multiplex PCR; TCRdb keeps in-frame clones, though not all of them. Clonal size and the V and J genes are those of that table, whereas D and trimming came from the DNA. Among 200,000 to 250,000 clones listed, 85% to 90% were seen once. A single count supports this clone. Germline V gene lookup returns CDR1 SGHTA and CDR2 FQGNSA. V was clipped by 1 base and J by 0 bases, with 4 bases between them. The CDR3 length is 14 residues. Individuals drawn from some 25 US areas were roughly 18 to 100 years old. Membership in each cohort depended on participant-reported clinical history.

Source material: PBMCs or T cells enriched from blood (not recorded which). This chain uses TRBV7-2 with TRBJ1-3; D is unclear. The clonotype originates from a woman aged 18-30 years in a cohort exposed to, infected with or recovered from COVID-19 (not recorded which). The CDR3 sequence: CASSLGASGNTIYF. CDR3 sequence (DNA): TGTGCCAGCAGCTTAGGAGCCTCTGGAAACACCATATATTTT.